This T cell receptor (beta chain) was captured in a study of cytomegalovirus exposure and HLA in healthy donors. Study-wide results and limits: CMV serostatus alone was available as immune exposure information. There were some V segments, including TRBV6-2 and TRBV6-3, excluded as indistinguishable.

Though nominally healthy at sampling, donors likely had unrecorded immune exposures. This clone was recorded once. Its matching antigen is unknown. Trimming took 3 bases from V and 0 from J, leaving 18 bases between them. Germline-derived CDR1 and CDR2 are LNHDA and SQIVND (reference sequence). CDR3 length equals 18 residues. Primers: 60 Vbeta forward and 13 Jbeta reverse. Using immunoSEQ multiplex PCR, the repertoire was profiled, and TCRdb retains in-frame clones only, with some absent. The table has about 160,000 clones, just over 70% seen once; the top ten hold about 4.5%. Sequencing input: PBMCs. The TCR originated in a man aged 18 to 29 in good health and CMV-seropositive. J is TRBJ1-5 and V is TRBV19; D remains ambiguous. CDR3: CASSIKGVNLYSNQPQHF. In DNA form, the CDR3 reads TGTGCCAGTAGTATCAAGGGAGTTAACCTTTATAGCAATCAGCCCCAGCATTTT. Full variable domain (rest looked up from reference TRBV19 and TRBJ1-5): DGGITQSPKYLFRKEGQNVTLSCEQNLNHDAMYWYRQDPGQGLRLIYYSQIVNDFQKGDIAEGYSVSREKKESFPLTVTSAQKNPTAFYLCASSIKGVNLYSNQPQHFGDGTRLSIL.